This T cell receptor beta chain was identified in a study of T-cell reconstitution after alpha-beta-depleted transplantation in children. Points from the study as a whole: After one year, T-cell counts and TCRbeta diversity mostly came from new T cells.

V lost 7 bases, J lost 1 base, and 2 bases stayed unmatched. The CDR3 runs 14 residues. Germline values: CDR1 SGDLS, CDR2 YYNGEE. This clonotype appeared a single time. Antigen specificity is unknown. Preparation of the TCRbeta library involved a method that used unique molecular identifiers. TCRdb used MiXCR to reprocess the PCR reads, holding one entry per CDR3 protein. The data show around 490,000 distinct CDR3 sequences, around 10% seen once. The V call is TRBV9, the J call TRBJ2-4; TRBD1 agrees at 10 bases. The TCR comes from a female patient aged 2 to 10 who had a stem cell transplant for aplastic anemia, so the T cells may come from the graft donor. This specimen was PBMCs, mostly from graft donor cells, taken 180 days after TCRalphabeta/CD19-depleted stem cell transplant. CDR3 nucleotide sequence: TGTGCCAGCGGGGGACAGGGGGCCAAAAACATTCAGTACTTC. Translated, it gives CASGGQGAKNIQYF. The full variable domain, completed using reference TRBV9 and TRBJ2-4, is DSGVTQTPKHLITATGQRVTLRCSPRSGDLSVYWYQQSLDQGLQFLIQYYNGEERAKGNILERFSAQQFPDLHSELNLSSLELGDSALYFCASGGQGAKNIQYFGAGTRLSVL.